This TCR beta chain was captured in a study of OX40 agonist ivuxolimab in advanced cancers. The wider study: The treatment was a fully human IgG2 OX40 agonist, ivuxolimab.

The study's findings and limits: The specificity for antigen of the expanded peripheral T cells was not determined.

This CDR3 is 13 amino acids long. CDR1 and CDR2 (germline): SGHNT, YYREEE (reference sequence). V lost 4 bases to trimming and J lost 4 bases, with 12 bases between them. A remark on this clone: The antigen remains unidentified.

Assay: immunoSEQ multiplex PCR; the TCRdb copy retains only in-frame clones and omits some. The data hold around 77,000 clones, with 80% to 90% observed a single time. Sequenced material: CD4+ or CD8+ T cells sorted from blood, taken in a trial of the OX40 agonist ivuxolimab. The sequence was collected from an adult with an advanced solid tumor such as melanoma, head and neck, liver or kidney cancer. The rearrangement uses TRBV5-4 and TRBJ2-7, with a tentative D call TRBD1 (5 bases). This CDR3 reads CASSKGAEYEQYF. CDR3 nucleotide sequence: TGTGCCAGCAGCAAAGGGGCCGAATACGAGCAGTACTTC.